These 10 T cell receptor beta chains originate from one sample sequenced in a study of T cell responses to AZD1222 COVID-19 vaccine (TCRdb year 2021). Interpreted using the paper, the time point label stands for: baseline before first vaccination. Libraries were prepared through the immunoSEQ multiplex PCR assay. Here the immuneACCESS table is served through TCRdb, limited to in-frame sequences with V and J called. Missing clones are a known gap in these copies; in checked studies unresolved V genes cover under half, and the rest lacks a known reason. This sample has about 130,000 clones in its table, and approximately 90% of those were observed once. Roughly 1.5% of the sample lies in the top ten. Sample: peripheral blood, taken on day 0 of AZD1222 vaccination. Source of these receptors: an adult in good health.

The rearrangement joins TRBV6-6 to TRBJ2-7; D not certain. Germline V lookup: CDR1 MNHNY, CDR2 SVGAGI (reference sequence). V lost 0 bases to trimming and J lost 7 bases, with 7 bases between them. This CDR3 region has 12 residues. The DNA for the CDR3 is TGTGCCAGCAGTTACTCGAGATCTGAGCAGTACTTC. This gives the protein CASSYSRSEQYF.

This clone has a handful of counts. This chain links TRBV25-1 with TRBJ1-1, with 8 bases identical to TRBD1. The CDR3 consists of 15 residues. Germline assignment: CDR1 MGHDK and CDR2 SYGVNS. V lost 5 bases, J lost 4 bases, and 9 bases stayed unmatched. The CDR3 region has the DNA TGTGCCAGCAGTTCTAGGACAGGGTTAAGCACTGAAGCTTTCTTT. Protein product: CASSSRTGLSTEAFF.

The chain couples TRBV28 to TRBJ1-2; TRBD1 agrees at 9 bases. The V gene's germline CDR1 is MDHEN and CDR2 SYDVKM. CDR3 length: 14 amino acids. Trimming at V came to 10 bases and at J to 2 bases, leaving 8 bases not matched to a gene. The CDR3 bases are TGTGCCACCCTACAGGGGGCGCAGAACTATGGCTACACCTTC. Translating gives CATLQGAQNYGYTF.

V and J are TRBV7-9 and TRBJ1-6; 8 nucleotides align to TRBD1. Per germline, CDR1 SEHNR and CDR2 FQNEAQ (reference sequence). V was clipped by 1 base and J by 8 bases; unmatched bases: 1. The CDR3 spans 14 residues. CDR3 protein: CASSLETGDSPLHF. The CDR3 region has the DNA TGTGCCAGCAGCTTAGAGACAGGGGATTCACCCCTCCACTTT.

This chain connects TRBV7-9 to TRBJ2-1; 11 bases are a match to TRBD2. V lost 7 bases, J lost 8 bases, and 7 bases stayed unmatched. This CDR3 contains 14 residues. The germline gives CDR1 SEHNR, CDR2 FQNEAQ (reference sequence). The DNA for the CDR3 is TGTGCCAGCACCTCTAGCGGGGGGTTGGATGAGCAGTTCTTC. It yields the protein CASTSSGGLDEQFF.

The chain couples TRBV10-2 to TRBJ1-3; D unresolved. V lost 7 bases and J lost 1, with 14 bases in between. Germline CDR1 and CDR2: WSHSY and SAAADI. The CDR3 length is 15 residues. The CDR3 nucleotides read TGCGCCAGCATCGATAGGGTCTTTTCTGGAAACACCATATATTTT. It encodes CASIDRVFSGNTIYF.

CDR3 protein: CASSLPGTGKKDLHF. The DNA of the CDR3 is TGTGCCAGCAGTTTGCCCGGGACAGGAAAAAAAGACCTCCACTTT. The rearrangement joins TRBV28 to TRBJ1-6; TRBD1 agrees at 8 bases. The CDR3 contains 15 residues. CDR1 and CDR2 (germline): MDHEN, SYDVKM. V was clipped by 3 bases and J by 15 bases; unmatched bases: 13.

The rearrangement joins TRBV9 to TRBJ2-7; D not resolved. V was cut by 0 bases and J by 0 bases, with 10 bases left in between. The CDR3 is made up of 15 amino acids. CDR1 and CDR2 from the germline V gene are SGDLS and YYNGEE. CDR3 coding DNA: TGTGCCAGCAGCGTAGGGCAGGCGACCTCCTACGAGCAGTACTTC. Translation: CASSVGQATSYEQYF.

This clone is a singleton in its sample. The chain couples TRBV7-2 to TRBJ1-6, with TRBD1 as a possible D gene (6 bases). The CDR3 is 14 amino acids. Germline V CDR1 and CDR2: SGHTA, FQGNSA. Trimming shortened V by 7 bases and J by 6 bases, and 13 bases separated the two germline ends. CDR3 amino acids: CASMLTGINSPLHF. CDR3 bases: TGTGCCAGCATGCTTACAGGGATTAATTCACCCCTCCACTTT.

The chain employs TRBV7-2 and TRBJ1-6, with 9 bases aligning to TRBD1. The CDR3 length is 12 residues. CDR1 and CDR2 from the germline V gene are SGHTA and FQGNSA. The ends lost 4 bases at V and 17 bases at J; junction bases unmatched: 6. CDR3 in DNA: TGTGCCAGCAGCTCCAGACAGGGGGGAATCCACTTT. It translates to CASSSRQGGIHF.